This is a list of T cell receptor beta chains from one sample in a study of identical twins. One entry per CDR3 protein results from TCRdb running MiXCR on the 5' RACE reads. The sample yields 200,000 or so distinct CDR3 sequences, around 15% seen once. This sample was also put to use in a study of T cells expressing NK-cell markers.

Sequenced sample: CD8+ T cells sorted from blood. All receptors derive from a woman aged 18 to 35 in good health. Both conserved end residues are part of each CDR3.

j_call v_call cdr3_aa
TRBJ1-5 TRBV5-6 CASSLSGQPQHF
TRBJ2-7 TRBV7-2 CASSLGVGRAGEQYF
TRBJ1-1 TRBV9 CASSERVNTEAFF
TRBJ1-1 TRBV28 CASTYGGVTEAFF
TRBJ2-5 TRBV3-1 CAIDRGGETQYF
TRBJ1-2 TRBV13 CASSLGHRGNYGYTF
TRBJ2-5 TRBV7-9 CASSLDTGGQETQYF
TRBJ2-7 TRBV7-9 CASSFPGSVEQYF
TRBJ1-1 TRBV7-6 CASSSRPKVGAFF
TRBJ2-7 TRBV9 CASSVSGLSYEQYF
TRBJ2-1 TRBV11-3 CASSFDPASYNEQFF
TRBJ2-5 TRBV29-1 CSVEVGAVQETQYF
TRBJ2-3 TRBV15 CATSSRVTAGEGGTDTQYF
TRBJ2-7 TRBV5-6 CASSLDVDRYEQYF
TRBJ2-3 TRBV11-2 CASTPGGWGDTQYF
TRBJ2-7 TRBV7-2 CASSLLADISYEQYF
TRBJ1-3 TRBV9 CASSVVGGAGGNTIYF
TRBJ2-3 TRBV5-1 CASSLAGRGGSTDTQYF